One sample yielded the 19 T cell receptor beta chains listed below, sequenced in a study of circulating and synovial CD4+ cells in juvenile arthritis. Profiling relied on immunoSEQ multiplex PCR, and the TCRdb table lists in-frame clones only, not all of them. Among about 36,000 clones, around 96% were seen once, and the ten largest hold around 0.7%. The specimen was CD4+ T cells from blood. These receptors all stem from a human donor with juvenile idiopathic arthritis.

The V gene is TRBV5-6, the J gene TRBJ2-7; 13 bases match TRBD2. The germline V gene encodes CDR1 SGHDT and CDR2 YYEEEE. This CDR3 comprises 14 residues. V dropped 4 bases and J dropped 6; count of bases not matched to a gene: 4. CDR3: CASSGGLAGSEQYF. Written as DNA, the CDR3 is TGTGCCAGCAGCGGGGGACTAGCGGGATCCGAGCAGTACTTC.

The chain's CDR3 is CAWSVQGSHAYEQYF. In nucleotides, the CDR3 is TGTGCCTGGAGTGTCCAGGGTTCCCACGCCTACGAGCAGTACTTC. The rearrangement uses TRBV30 and TRBJ2-7; tentatively, D is TRBD1 (5 bases). This CDR3 spans 15 amino acids. The V end lost 0 bases, the J end lost 2 bases, and 14 bases lay between the germline ends. Germline V gives CDR1 GTSNPN, CDR2 SVGIG (reference sequence).

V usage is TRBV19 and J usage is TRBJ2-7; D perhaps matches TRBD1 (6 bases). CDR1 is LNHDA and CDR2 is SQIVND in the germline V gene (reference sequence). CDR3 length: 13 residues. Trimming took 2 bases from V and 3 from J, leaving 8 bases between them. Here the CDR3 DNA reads TGTGCCAGTAGTATACAGGGGAGCTACGAGCAGTACTTC. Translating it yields CASSIQGSYEQYF. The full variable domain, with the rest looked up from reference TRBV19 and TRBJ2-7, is DGGITQSPKYLFRKEGQNVTLSCEQNLNHDAMYWYRQDPGQGLRLIYYSQIVNDFQKGDIAEGYSVSREKKESFPLTVTSAQKNPTAFYLCASSIQGSYEQYFGPGTRLTVT.

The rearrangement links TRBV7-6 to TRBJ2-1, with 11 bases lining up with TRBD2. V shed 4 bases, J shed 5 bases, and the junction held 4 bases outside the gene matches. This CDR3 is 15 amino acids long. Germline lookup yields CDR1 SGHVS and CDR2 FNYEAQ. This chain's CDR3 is CASSWLAGGNNEQFF. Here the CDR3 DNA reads TGTGCCAGCAGCTGGCTAGCGGGGGGCAACAATGAGCAGTTCTTC.

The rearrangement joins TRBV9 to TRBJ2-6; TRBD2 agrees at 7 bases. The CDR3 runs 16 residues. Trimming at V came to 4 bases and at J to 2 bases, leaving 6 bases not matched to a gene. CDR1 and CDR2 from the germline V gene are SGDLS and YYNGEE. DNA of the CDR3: TGTGCCAGCAGCCCCGCAGGGAGGGCTGGGGCCAACGTCCTGACTTTC. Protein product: CASSPAGRAGANVLTF.

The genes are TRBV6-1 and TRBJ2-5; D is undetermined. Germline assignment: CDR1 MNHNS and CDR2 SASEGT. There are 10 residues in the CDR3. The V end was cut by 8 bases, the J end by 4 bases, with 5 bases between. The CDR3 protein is CASLLETQYF. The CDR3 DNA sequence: TGTGCCAGCCTTTTAGAGACCCAGTACTTC.

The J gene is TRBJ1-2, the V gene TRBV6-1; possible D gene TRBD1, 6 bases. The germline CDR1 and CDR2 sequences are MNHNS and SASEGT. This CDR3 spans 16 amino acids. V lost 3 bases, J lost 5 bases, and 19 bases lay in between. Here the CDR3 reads CASSDKGRGVPYGYTF. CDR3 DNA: TGTGCCAGCAGTGATAAGGGCAGGGGAGTCCCGTATGGCTACACCTTC.

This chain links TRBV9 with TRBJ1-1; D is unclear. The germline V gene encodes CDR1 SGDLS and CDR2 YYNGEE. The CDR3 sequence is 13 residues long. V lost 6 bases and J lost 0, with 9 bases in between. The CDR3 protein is CASIGGVNTEAFF. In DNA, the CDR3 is TGTGCCAGCATTGGTGGAGTGAACACTGAAGCTTTCTTT.

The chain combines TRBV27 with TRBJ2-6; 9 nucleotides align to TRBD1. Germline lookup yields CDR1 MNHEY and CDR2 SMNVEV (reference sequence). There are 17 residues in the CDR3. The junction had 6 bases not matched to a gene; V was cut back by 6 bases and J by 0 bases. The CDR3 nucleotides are TGTGCCAGCAGAACGACAGGGGGTTACTCTGGGGCCAACGTCCTGACTTTC. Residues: CASRTTGGYSGANVLTF.

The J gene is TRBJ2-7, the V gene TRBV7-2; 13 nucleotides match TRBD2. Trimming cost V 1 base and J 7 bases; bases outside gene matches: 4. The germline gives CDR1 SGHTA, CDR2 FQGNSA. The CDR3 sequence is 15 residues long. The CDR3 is CASSLELLAGGEQYF. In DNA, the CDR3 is TGTGCCAGCAGCTTAGAGCTACTAGCGGGGGGGGAGCAGTACTTC.

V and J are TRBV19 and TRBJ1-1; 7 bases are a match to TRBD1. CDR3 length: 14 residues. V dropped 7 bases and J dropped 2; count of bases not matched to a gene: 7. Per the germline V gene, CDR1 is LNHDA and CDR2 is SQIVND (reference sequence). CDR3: CASTYDRANTEAFF. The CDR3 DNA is TGTGCCAGTACTTATGACAGGGCAAACACTGAAGCTTTCTTT.

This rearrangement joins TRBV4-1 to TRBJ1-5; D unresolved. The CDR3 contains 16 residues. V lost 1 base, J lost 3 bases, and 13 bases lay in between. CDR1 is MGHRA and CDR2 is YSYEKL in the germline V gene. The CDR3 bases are TGCGCCAGCAGCCAAGGACGCGGATACCTCAATCAGCCCCAGCATTTT. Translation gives CASSQGRGYLNQPQHF.

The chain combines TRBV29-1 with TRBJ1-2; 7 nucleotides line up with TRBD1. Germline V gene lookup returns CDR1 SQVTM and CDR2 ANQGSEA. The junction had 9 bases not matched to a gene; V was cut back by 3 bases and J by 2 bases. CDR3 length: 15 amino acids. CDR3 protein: CSVEQIGGGNYGYTF. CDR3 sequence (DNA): TGCAGCGTTGAGCAAATAGGGGGCGGCAACTATGGCTACACCTTC.

The CDR3 nucleotides are TGTGCCAGCAGCCCTCGCGGGACAGAAAACACTGAAGCTTTCTTT. Its translation: CASSPRGTENTEAFF. The chain couples TRBV6-1 to TRBJ1-1; 7 bases line up with TRBD1. Germline V gene sequence: CDR1 MNHNS, CDR2 SASEGT. The V gene end was trimmed by 6 bases and the J gene end by 2 bases; junction bases not matched to a gene: 9. The CDR3 consists of 15 residues.

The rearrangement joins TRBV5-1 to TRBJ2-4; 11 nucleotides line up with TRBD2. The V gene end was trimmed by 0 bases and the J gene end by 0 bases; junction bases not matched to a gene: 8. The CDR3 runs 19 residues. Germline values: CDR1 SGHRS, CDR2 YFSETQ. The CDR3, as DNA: TGCGCCAGCAGCTTGGAGGGTAGCGGGGGGGCCAAAGCCAAAAACATTCAGTACTTC. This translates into CASSLEGSGGAKAKNIQYF.

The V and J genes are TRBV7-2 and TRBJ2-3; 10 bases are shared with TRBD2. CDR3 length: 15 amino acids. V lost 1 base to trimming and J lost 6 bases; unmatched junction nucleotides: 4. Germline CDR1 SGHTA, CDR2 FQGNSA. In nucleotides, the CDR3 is TGTGCCAGCAGCTTAGGCGCTAGCGGGGGTGATACGCAGTATTTT. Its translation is CASSLGASGGDTQYF.

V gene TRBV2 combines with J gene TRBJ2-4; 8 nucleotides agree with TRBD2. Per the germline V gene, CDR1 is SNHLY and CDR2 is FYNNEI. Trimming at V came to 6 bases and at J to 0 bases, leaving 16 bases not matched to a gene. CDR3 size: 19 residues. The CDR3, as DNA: TGTGCCAGCAGGGGGACTTGGAGCGGGAGTTATCTAGCCAAAAACATTCAGTACTTC. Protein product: CASRGTWSGSYLAKNIQYF.

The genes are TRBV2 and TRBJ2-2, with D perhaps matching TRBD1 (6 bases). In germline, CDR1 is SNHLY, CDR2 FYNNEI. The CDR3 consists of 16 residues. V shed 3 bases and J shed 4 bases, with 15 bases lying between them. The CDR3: CASSDGRGVGTGELFF. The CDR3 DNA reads TGTGCCAGCAGTGATGGCAGGGGCGTTGGCACCGGGGAGCTGTTTTTT.

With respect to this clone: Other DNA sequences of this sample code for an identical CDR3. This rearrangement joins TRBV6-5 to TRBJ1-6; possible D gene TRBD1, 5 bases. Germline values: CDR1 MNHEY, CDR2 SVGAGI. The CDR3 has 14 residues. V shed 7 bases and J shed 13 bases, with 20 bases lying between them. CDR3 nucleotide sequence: TGTGCCAGCACCGCCGGGGGGAATACTTCCCCCCTCCACTTT. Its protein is CASTAGGNTSPLHF.